The next 32 T cell receptor beta chains were all read from a single sample in a study of human T cells and chemical hapten exposure. As to time point: patch test 2, 6 weeks after DPC sensitization. Treatment specified: therapeutic diphenylcyclopropenone sensitization with weekly scalp DPC. TCRdb re-called the RACE reads with MiXCR, one entry per CDR3 protein. In the table there are a few hundred thousand distinct CDR3 sequences, around 6% of which are singletons. The material was whole blood, obtained in connection with sensitization to the hapten diphenylcyclopropenone (DPC). These receptor sequences come from a woman aged 18 to 35 with alopecia areata. Some clones in this sample may be carry-over from other donors' samples.

This clonotype was counted at least ten times. The chain has TRBV3-1 and TRBJ1-1, with D unresolved. The germline V gene has CDR1 LGHDT and CDR2 YNNKEL (reference sequence). This CDR3 has 11 amino acids. Trimming pared 1 base from V and 11 bases from J, leaving 8 bases between. The CDR3 reads CASSQALVAFF. CDR3 DNA sequence: TGTGCCAGCAGCCAAGCTCTGGTTGCTTTCTTT.

This clonotype came up a few times. The chain joins TRBV6-6 to TRBJ2-2, with D tentatively TRBD1 (6 bases). With 10 bases removed from V and 1 base from J, the gap between germline ends came to 10 bases. CDR1 and CDR2 from the germline V gene are MNHNY and SVGAGI (reference sequence). The CDR3 length is 13 residues. The CDR3 region is CATQTGNTGELFF. In DNA, the CDR3 is TGTGCCACCCAGACAGGGAACACCGGGGAGCTGTTTTTT.

The CDR3 sequence is CASTTSGGASAGANVLTF. The DNA for the CDR3 is TGTGCCAGCACCACTAGCGGGGGGGCCTCGGCTGGGGCCAACGTCCTGACTTTC. The chain combines TRBV28 with TRBJ2-6; 13 nucleotides agree with TRBD2. Trimming at V came to 7 bases and at J to 2 bases, leaving 8 bases not matched to a gene. There are 18 residues in the CDR3. The V gene's germline CDR1 is MDHEN and CDR2 SYDVKM.

There are a few counts of this clonotype. V is TRBV28 and J is TRBJ2-7; D is unresolved. V was trimmed by 5 bases and J by 3 bases, leaving 14 bases between them. The CDR3 length is 14 residues. Germline CDR1 and CDR2: MDHEN and SYDVKM. The CDR3 spells CASSIGFRGYEQYF. DNA of the CDR3: TGTGCCAGCAGTATAGGGTTCCGAGGCTACGAGCAGTACTTC.

This clonotype occurred many times. J is TRBJ1-3 and V is TRBV7-2, with D unclear. Germline V gene lookup returns CDR1 SGHTA and CDR2 FQGNSA. V was trimmed by 2 bases and J by 2 bases, leaving 7 bases between them. The CDR3 runs to 14 residues. The CDR3: CASSLSPTGNTIYF. The CDR3 nucleotides are TGTGCCAGCAGCTTAAGCCCCACTGGAAACACCATATATTTT.

This clonotype has just a few counts. At one end, the junction sequence differs from germline, possibly due to a read error. The chain joins TRBV27 to TRBJ2-7; D is possibly TRBD1 (6 bases). The CDR3 is 11 residues long. Germline lookup yields CDR1 MNHEY and CDR2 SMNVEV (reference sequence). In DNA, the CDR3 is TGTGCCAGCAGTCACGGGACAACCCTACTCTTC. It codes for CASSHGTTLLF.

This clonotype was seen a handful of times. V usage is TRBV4-1 and J usage is TRBJ2-1; 13 bases are shared with TRBD2. The CDR3 totals 15 residues. Trimming took 3 bases from V and 7 from J; bases not matched to a gene: 3. The germline V gene encodes CDR1 MGHRA and CDR2 YSYEKL. DNA of the CDR3: TGCGCCAGCAGCCACGGGACTAGCGGGGAGAATGAGCAGTTCTTC. Amino acids: CASSHGTSGENEQFF.

The rearrangement uses TRBV28 and TRBJ1-6, with TRBD1 matching 7 bases. The germline V gene encodes CDR1 MDHEN and CDR2 SYDVKM. The CDR3 extends over 16 amino acids. The junction had 8 bases not matched to a gene; V was cut back by 5 bases and J by 4 bases. CDR3 coding DNA: TGTGCCAGCAGTCTCACCGGGACAGCGTATAATTCACCCCTCCACTTT. This gives the protein CASSLTGTAYNSPLHF. Together with reference TRBV28 and TRBJ1-6, the CDR3 gives the full variable domain: DVKVTQSSRYLVKRTGEKVFLECVQDMDHENMFWYRQDPGLGLRLIYFSYDVKMKEKGDIPEGYSVSREKKERFSLILESASTNQTSMYLCASSLTGTAYNSPLHFGNGTRLTVT.

Concerning this clonotype: The limits of the CDR3 on the DNA are not certain, so only TCRdb's listed CDR3 is given. V gene TRBV6-6 combines with J gene TRBJ1-1; the table's D call, TRBD1, was not checked against the DNA. The CDR3 adds up to 15 amino acids, both ends counted. Germline V gene data show CDR1 as MNHNY and CDR2 as SVGAGI (reference sequence). The CDR3 loop reads CDSSSSDRKNTEAFF.

The chain carries TRBV12-3 or TRBV12-4 and TRBJ2-7; 14 nucleotides agree with TRBD2. Germline trimming cut 4 bases from V and 7 bases from J; bases unmatched to any gene: 6. The CDR3 is 15 residues long. DNA of the CDR3: TGTGCCAGCAGTTCCGCGACTAGCGGGGGGGAGGAGCAGTACTTC. This sequence encodes CASSSATSGGEEQYF.

V gene TRBV29-1 combines with J gene TRBJ1-2; TRBD1 is a possible D gene (5 bases). Between the trimmed V and J ends, which lost 6 bases and 4 bases, there was a span of 18 bases. Germline CDR1 is SQVTM and CDR2 is ANQGSEA. The CDR3 has 14 amino acids. This chain's CDR3 is CSVPARDGFYGYTF. CDR3 in DNA: TGCAGCGTCCCAGCACGGGACGGTTTCTATGGCTACACCTTC.

The table lists this clonotype with many counts. The chain combines TRBV28 with TRBJ1-6; 9 bases line up with TRBD1. Per germline, CDR1 MDHEN and CDR2 SYDVKM. Unmatched junction bases numbered 13, after V lost 1 base and J lost 0 bases. CDR3 length equals 21 residues. The CDR3 DNA reads TGTGCCAGCAGTTTATTCAAGACAGGGGGACCGTTAAGCTCCTATAATTCACCCCTCCACTTT. Translation gives CASSLFKTGGPLSSYNSPLHF.

This clonotype was recorded many times. V and J are TRBV14 and TRBJ1-3; no definite D call. From germline, CDR1 is SGHDN and CDR2 FVKESK. Trimming left V 1 base short and J 0 bases short, with 7 bases between. This CDR3 spans 15 amino acids. The CDR3 nucleotides are TGTGCCAGCAGCCAAGCGCAGTACTCTGGAAACACCATATATTTT. It codes for CASSQAQYSGNTIYF.

The rearrangement uses TRBV12-3 or TRBV12-4 and TRBJ2-2, with TRBD1 matching over 7 bases. The V gene end was trimmed by 2 bases and the J gene end by 5 bases; junction bases not matched to a gene: 8. This CDR3 contains 16 residues. In DNA form, the CDR3 reads TGTGCCAGCAGTTTAATAGTGGACAGGAGGACCGGGGAGCTGTTTTTT. It yields the protein CASSLIVDRRTGELFF.

The chain carries TRBV25-1 and TRBJ1-2, with unresolved D. This CDR3 spans 15 amino acids. Looked up from germline, CDR1 is MGHDK and CDR2 is SYGVNS. V lost 1 base to trimming and J lost 4 bases, with 13 bases between them. The CDR3 loop reads CASSESDGRLYGYTF. CDR3 DNA: TGTGCCAGCAGTGAATCCGACGGACGGCTCTATGGCTACACCTTC.

This clonotype is a singleton in its sample. The rearrangement joins TRBV27 to TRBJ1-1; TRBD1 is a possible D gene (5 bases). Trimming took off 7 bases at V and 3 bases at J, with 15 bases between the two ends. The germline V gene has CDR1 MNHEY and CDR2 SMNVEV (reference sequence). CDR3 length: 14 amino acids. CDR3 coding DNA: TGTGCCAGCACTCACACCCCAGGGTACACTGAAGCTTTCTTT. This codes for CASTHTPGYTEAFF.

In its sample, this clonotype was seen many times. The chain couples TRBV4-3 to TRBJ1-2; perhaps TRBD1 as D (5 bases). This CDR3 spans 15 amino acids. V was cut by 1 base and J by 4 bases, with 13 bases left in between. Germline values: CDR1 LGHNA, CDR2 YSLEER. CDR3 protein: CASSQGIATAYGYTF. In DNA form, the CDR3 reads TGCGCCAGCAGCCAAGGAATAGCGACAGCCTATGGCTACACCTTC.

V usage is TRBV6-5 and J usage is TRBJ2-3; D ambiguous. The V end lost 8 bases, the J end lost 4 bases, and 16 bases lay between the germline ends. This CDR3 is 14 amino acids long. The germline V gene has CDR1 MNHEY and CDR2 SVGAGI. The CDR3 protein is CASAIGYGSDTQYF. CDR3 DNA sequence: TGTGCCAGCGCCATAGGCTACGGATCAGATACGCAGTATTTT.

This clonotype showed up many times. This chain connects TRBV4-3 to TRBJ2-1; weak D call: TRBD1 (5 bases). Per germline, CDR1 LGHNA and CDR2 YSLEER. This CDR3 contains 15 residues. The V and J ends lost 0 bases and 4 bases respectively, with 10 bases between them. The CDR3 DNA sequence: TGCGCCAGCAGCCAAGATTCCCCAGGGTACAATGAGCAGTTCTTC. Its protein is CASSQDSPGYNEQFF.

J is TRBJ2-2 and V is TRBV5-1, with TRBD2 matching over 7 bases. Unmatched junction bases numbered 8, after V lost 5 bases and J lost 7 bases. The CDR3 is 14 amino acids. Germline V lookup: CDR1 SGHRS, CDR2 YFSETQ. The CDR3 DNA sequence: TGCGCCAGCAGGTTCGGGACTACTTACGGGGAGCTGTTTTTT. Its protein is CASRFGTTYGELFF.

The sample holds a few counts of this clonotype. V is TRBV21-1 and J is TRBJ2-7. TRBV21-1 is shown as a pseudogene. The CDR3 is 14 amino acids. The CDR3 sequence is CASSKEKEPYEQYF. In DNA, the CDR3 is TGTGCCAGCAGCAAAGAGAAAGAGCCCTACGAGCAGTACTTC.

This clonotype was counted ten times or more. The CDR3 is CASSPRLLNSPLHF. In DNA form, the CDR3 reads TGTGCCAGCAGCCCAAGACTCCTAAATTCACCCCTCCACTTT. The chain carries TRBV7-8 and TRBJ1-6, with no clear D. The CDR3 length is 14 residues. V was cut by 5 bases and J by 7 bases, with 12 bases left in between. Germline V gives CDR1 SGHVS, CDR2 FQNEAQ.

This clonotype was counted between two and nine times. The CDR3 region is CASSLVLDRNSPLHF. For the CDR3, the DNA is TGCGCCAGCAGCCTTGTTTTGGATCGGAATTCACCCCTCCACTTT. The gene calls are TRBV4-3 and TRBJ1-6; D uncertain. V shed 4 bases and J shed 7 bases, with 14 bases lying between them. The CDR3 spans 15 residues. CDR1 is LGHNA, CDR2 YSLEER, per germline.

The chain is built from TRBV12-3 or TRBV12-4 and TRBJ2-1, with D possibly matching TRBD1 (6 bases). The CDR3 runs 14 residues. Trimming took 4 bases from V and 2 from J, leaving 9 bases between them. Here the CDR3 DNA reads TGTGCCAGCAGTTACGCAGGGGCCTACAATGAGCAGTTCTTC. It codes for CASSYAGAYNEQFF.

The rearrangement links TRBV6-6 to TRBJ2-2; possibly TRBD1 for D (6 bases). Trimming took 0 bases from V and 0 from J, leaving 8 bases between them. In germline, CDR1 is MNHNY, CDR2 SVGAGI (reference sequence). The CDR3 totals 16 residues. The CDR3 DNA reads TGTGCCAGCAGTTACTCCAAGGGGGCGAACACCGGGGAGCTGTTTTTT. Amino acid sequence: CASSYSKGANTGELFF.

This clonotype came up a few times. The chain joins TRBV7-9 to TRBJ2-2; D tentatively reads TRBD1 or TRBD2 (5 bases each). Germline CDR1 is SEHNR and CDR2 is FQNEAQ (reference sequence). The CDR3 spans 18 residues. V was pared by 7 bases and J by 4 bases, with 25 bases between. CDR3 coding DNA: TGTGCCAGCAACTCTAACACTGGGGCAGGGACCTTCACCGGGGAGCTGTTTTTT. The encoded protein is CASNSNTGAGTFTGELFF.

Turning to this clonotype: This may arise from a read error, as a much more abundant clone is one base away. This chain links TRBV9 with TRBJ1-6; D gene uncertain. The V gene lost 0 bases and the J gene lost 13 bases, with 11 bases spanning the gap. Germline V gene lookup returns CDR1 SGDLS and CDR2 YYNGEE. This CDR3 region has 13 residues. CDR3 amino acids: CASSVDRNSPLHF. The CDR3 coding sequence is TGTGCCAGCAGCGTAGATCGAAATAGCCCCCTCCACTTT.

The rearrangement joins TRBV20-1 to TRBJ1-2; D is perhaps TRBD1 (5 bases). The CDR3 is made up of 12 amino acids. The ends were cut back, 3 bases at V and 4 bases at J, with 9 bases in the middle. CDR1 DFQATT and CDR2 SNEGSKA come from the germline V gene (reference sequence). The CDR3 nucleotides read TGCAGTGCTAGGGGGGATGGCTATGGCTACACCTTC. It is translated as CSARGDGYGYTF.

This rearrangement joins TRBV5-1 to TRBJ2-7; D remains ambiguous. The CDR3 length is 16 residues. Deletions cut 1 base from V and 0 bases from J, with 14 bases between. The germline CDR1 and CDR2 sequences are SGHRS and YFSETQ. CDR3 sequence reads: CASSLLGPQLSYEQYF. CDR3 sequence (DNA): TGCGCCAGCAGCTTGTTAGGGCCGCAACTCTCCTACGAGCAGTACTTC.

This clonotype turned up a few times. The chain links TRBV5-1 to TRBJ2-6; D is unresolved. Germline CDR1 reads SGHRS; CDR2 reads YFSETQ. V lost 2 bases to trimming and J lost 4 bases, with 16 bases between them. CDR3 length: 17 residues. CDR3 in DNA: TGCGCCAGCAGCTTAGTCGGACCCGGAAGGGGGGCCAACGTCCTGACTTTC. Amino acids: CASSLVGPGRGANVLTF.

The V call is TRBV20-1, the J call TRBJ1-2; the D is unclear. This CDR3 contains 16 residues. Germline CDR1 is DFQATT and CDR2 is SNEGSKA (reference sequence). The V end was cut by 0 bases, the J end by 1 base, with 15 bases between. CDR3 coding DNA: TGCAGTGCTAGAGATCTAGAGGGCAGGATTAACTATGGCTACACCTTC. It specifies CSARDLEGRINYGYTF.

A remark on this clonotype: A read error may account for a junction end that differs from germline. The genes are TRBV7-7 and TRBJ2-3; maybe TRBD2 (5 bases). CDR1 is SSHAT, CDR2 FNYEAQ, per germline (reference sequence). CDR3 size: 13 residues. DNA for the CDR3: TGTGCTAGCAGCGCCCGGACTGCAGATACGCAGTATTTT. Translating gives CASSARTADTQYF.